The 20 T cell receptor beta chains below come from one sample, sequenced in a study of blood T cell repertoires in COVID-19. The data were produced by immunoSEQ multiplex PCR, yet TCRdb's version contains in-frame clones alone and is incomplete. The sample contains some 48,000 clones, around 80% of which appear only once. The specimen was PBMCs or T cells enriched from blood (not recorded which). The receptors originated from a woman between 45 and 65 years old with acute COVID-19.

This sequence joins TRBV5-1 and TRBJ1-1; tentative D call: TRBD1 (5 bases). The CDR3 consists of 14 residues. CDR1 and CDR2 from the germline V gene are SGHRS and YFSETQ. V lost 5 bases, J lost 8 bases, and 19 bases lay in between. The CDR3 bases are TGCGCCAGCAGTCTAGGGGAGGGGTCCTCCGAAGCTTTCTTT. This sequence encodes CASSLGEGSSEAFF.

The rearrangement joins TRBV14 to TRBJ2-2; no clear D gene. Trimming took off 7 bases at V and 2 bases at J, with 11 bases between the two ends. CDR3 length equals 14 residues. Germline V gives CDR1 SGHDN, CDR2 FVKESK. The CDR3: CASTSLLNTGELFF. The CDR3 DNA follows: TGTGCCAGCACGAGCCTCTTAAACACCGGGGAGCTGTTTTTT.

The chain uses TRBV2 and TRBJ2-7; TRBD2 might be the D (6 bases). CDR1 is SNHLY, CDR2 FYNNEI, per germline. The CDR3 sequence is 13 residues long. Trimming removed 8 bases from V and 2 bases from J, with 13 bases in between. Written as DNA, the CDR3 is TGTGCCAGCGGAGGGATTGGAACCTACGAGCAGTACTTC. Protein sequence: CASGGIGTYEQYF.

The chain couples TRBV10-3 to TRBJ1-5, with D uncertain. The CDR3 extends over 12 amino acids. CDR1 is ENHRY and CDR2 is SYGVKD in the germline V gene. V gave up 4 bases and J gave up 4 bases, with 5 bases separating them. DNA of the CDR3: TGTGCCATCAGTGTGACAAATCAGCCCCAGCATTTT. Translation gives CAISVTNQPQHF.

This clone was seen a handful of times. The CDR3 reads CASSEGGMNTGELFF. CDR3 sequence (DNA): TGTGCCAGCAGTGAGGGGGGTATGAACACCGGGGAGCTGTTTTTT. V usage is TRBV2 and J usage is TRBJ2-2, with D tentatively TRBD2 (6 bases). Germline CDR1 reads SNHLY; CDR2 reads FYNNEI. CDR3 length: 15 amino acids. The V end lost 3 bases, the J end lost 1 base, and 9 bases lay between the germline ends.

This clone was detected a few times. The chain has TRBV24-1 and TRBJ1-2, with D uncertain. The CDR3 extends over 11 amino acids. Trimming pared 4 bases from V and 8 bases from J, leaving 7 bases between. Germline CDR1 reads KGHDR; CDR2 reads SFDVKD. The CDR3 DNA follows: TGTGCCACCAGTGACTCCGGGGGCTACACCTTC. Its translation is CATSDSGGYTF.

The chain carries TRBV7-6 and TRBJ2-1, with no clear D. Trimming took 4 bases from V and 7 from J, leaving 14 bases between them. The germline V gene has CDR1 SGHVS and CDR2 FNYEAQ. This CDR3 comprises 14 residues. DNA for the CDR3: TGTGCCAGCAGCTCGGGTGGGTCACGGAATGAGCAGTTCTTC. Protein product: CASSSGGSRNEQFF.

The V and J genes are TRBV25-1 and TRBJ1-2, with a tentative D call TRBD1 (6 bases). Germline V gives CDR1 MGHDK, CDR2 SYGVNS. Trimming removed 2 bases from V and 5 bases from J, with 6 bases in between. The CDR3 contains 12 residues. For the CDR3, the DNA is TGTGCCAGCAGTGAACAGGGGTATGGCTACACCTTC. Amino acid sequence: CASSEQGYGYTF.

The chain links TRBV4-1 to TRBJ1-6; the D gene is possibly TRBD1 (5 bases). The ends were cut back, 0 bases at V and 8 bases at J, with 11 bases in the middle. This CDR3 has 15 amino acids. CDR1 and CDR2 from the germline V gene are MGHRA and YSYEKL. The DNA for the CDR3 is TGCGCCAGCAGCCAAGATTTCGGGGGGGATTCACCCCTCCACTTT. Its translation is CASSQDFGGDSPLHF.

This sequence joins TRBV27 and TRBJ2-3; the D gene is possibly TRBD2 (6 bases). V lost 6 bases to trimming and J lost 6 bases, with 22 bases between them. This CDR3 spans 16 amino acids. The germline gives CDR1 MNHEY, CDR2 SMNVEV (reference sequence). DNA of the CDR3: TGTGCCAGCAGCCTAACCCCTAGGAGGGAAGTTGATACGCAGTATTTT. This gives the protein CASSLTPRREVDTQYF.

CDR3 sequence reads: CAWDQGGSYNSPLHF. CDR3 sequence (DNA): TGTGCCTGGGACCAGGGGGGCTCCTATAATTCACCCCTCCACTTT. V usage is TRBV30 and J usage is TRBJ1-6; 7 nucleotides match TRBD1. This CDR3 comprises 15 residues. The V gene end was trimmed by 5 bases and the J gene end by 0 bases; junction bases not matched to a gene: 4. CDR1 GTSNPN and CDR2 SVGIG come from the germline V gene (reference sequence).

The J gene is TRBJ2-2, the V gene TRBV7-9, with D uncertain. The V end lost 2 bases, the J end lost 3 bases, and 10 bases lay between the germline ends. The CDR3 sequence is 15 residues long. Germline CDR1 SEHNR, CDR2 FQNEAQ (reference sequence). CDR3 in DNA: TGTGCCAGCAGCTTATCCCCGGTGTACACCGGGGAGCTGTTTTTT. Translated, it gives CASSLSPVYTGELFF.

The V and J genes are TRBV6-5 and TRBJ2-1; D ambiguous. CDR3 size: 13 residues. The germline CDR1 and CDR2 sequences are MNHEY and SVGAGI. V lost 10 bases to trimming and J lost 3 bases, with 13 bases between them. The CDR3 reads CATRRLDYNEQFF. CDR3 bases: TGTGCCACCCGCCGACTGGACTACAATGAGCAGTTCTTC.

The V call is TRBV11-3, the J call TRBJ2-1; 12 bases fit TRBD2. CDR1 is SGHNT and CDR2 is YENEEA in the germline V gene. With 5 bases clipped from V and 1 base from J, the junction kept 9 bases outside the gene matches. This CDR3 contains 18 residues. The CDR3 DNA follows: TGTGCCAGCAGCCCCCCTACTAGCGGGGGGCCGTCCTACAATGAGCAGTTCTTC. It yields the protein CASSPPTSGGPSYNEQFF.

The chain employs TRBV6-1 and TRBJ1-5; D unresolved. This CDR3 spans 17 amino acids. Trimming removed 1 base from V and 3 bases from J, with 16 bases in between. From germline, CDR1 is MNHNS and CDR2 SASEGT. The CDR3 protein is CASSEGRRHSFNQPQHF. CDR3 DNA sequence: TGTGCCAGCAGTGAAGGGAGGAGACATTCGTTCAATCAGCCCCAGCATTTT.

The chain has TRBV27 and TRBJ2-5; a possible D gene is TRBD2 (6 bases). Germline-derived CDR1 and CDR2 are MNHEY and SMNVEV (reference sequence). The CDR3 spans 15 residues. Trimming pared 3 bases from V and 4 bases from J, leaving 15 bases between. CDR3 nucleotides: TGTGCCAGCAGTTTGCGCGGGGTACTAGGAGAGACCCAGTACTTC. It encodes CASSLRGVLGETQYF.

The CDR3 loop reads CASSSGQPVYNEQFF. The CDR3 DNA sequence: TGTGCCAGCAGTTCGGGACAGCCGGTCTACAATGAGCAGTTCTTC. This chain links TRBV6-5 with TRBJ2-1; 7 bases are a match to TRBD1. Germline lookup yields CDR1 MNHEY and CDR2 SVGAGI. This CDR3 is 15 amino acids long. Germline trimming cut 4 bases from V and 3 bases from J; bases unmatched to any gene: 6.

The chain carries TRBV18 and TRBJ1-2; D may be TRBD1 (6 bases). This CDR3 is built from 14 residues. The V gene's germline CDR1 is KGHSH and CDR2 LQKENI. Between the trimmed V and J ends, which lost 0 bases and 8 bases, there was a span of 13 bases. The chain's CDR3 is CASSPPQGRNGYTF. In DNA form, the CDR3 reads TGTGCCAGCTCACCACCACAGGGAAGGAACGGCTACACCTTC.

The CDR3 nucleotides read TGTGCCAGCAGCTTGGGAGGGATCCGTGGCGAGCAGTACTTC. Amino acid sequence: CASSLGGIRGEQYF. The rearrangement uses TRBV5-5 and TRBJ2-7; D perhaps matches TRBD2 (5 bases). This CDR3 is built from 14 residues. Germline CDR1 SGHKS, CDR2 YYEKEE (reference sequence). Trimming stripped 0 bases from V and 6 bases from J, with 13 bases between.

This chain uses TRBV10-3 with TRBJ2-7; 7 positions agree with TRBD1. The V and J ends lost 3 bases and 6 bases, in that order; junction bases with no gene match: 8. Germline values: CDR1 ENHRY, CDR2 SYGVKD. The CDR3 loop spans 14 amino acids. The CDR3 reads CAISEGDRAREQYF. The CDR3 DNA is TGTGCCATCAGTGAAGGAGACAGGGCGCGCGAGCAGTACTTC.